These 23 T cell receptor beta chains were all obtained from the same sample, sequenced in a study of Ad26.COV2.S vaccination and SARS-CoV-2 variants. The repertoire was sequenced with immunoSEQ multiplex PCR; TCRdb's copy has only in-frame clones and lacks some. The sample records some 350,000 clones, around 92% being singletons. The sample in question was peripheral blood, obtained after recovery from COVID-19. These receptors were obtained from a human donor who had recovered from COVID-19.

The rearrangement uses TRBV27 and TRBJ1-6, with D unresolved. The V end lost 5 bases, the J end lost 7 bases, and 6 bases lay between the germline ends. This CDR3 has 12 residues. CDR1 is MNHEY and CDR2 is SMNVEV in the germline V gene (reference sequence). CDR3 nucleotide sequence: TGTGCCAGCAGTACCCAAAATTCACCCCTCCACTTT. Translated, it gives CASSTQNSPLHF.

Points on this clone: The sample has other DNA sequences that encode this CDR3 too. The chain uses TRBV10-3 and TRBJ2-7; D unresolved. This CDR3 spans 12 amino acids. Germline V gives CDR1 ENHRY, CDR2 SYGVKD. Trimming cost V 10 bases and J 4 bases, with 14 bases left between them. CDR3 sequence: CATRDRNYEQYF. The CDR3 DNA reads TGTGCCACCCGCGATCGGAATTACGAGCAGTACTTC.

The genes are TRBV24-1 and TRBJ2-5; D is uncertain. V gave up 0 bases and J gave up 5 bases, with 6 bases separating them. The CDR3 has 13 residues. Per the germline V gene, CDR1 is KGHDR and CDR2 is SFDVKD. CDR3 residues: CATSDLLEETQYF. The CDR3 DNA is TGTGCCACCAGTGATTTGCTCGAGGAGACCCAGTACTTC.

J is TRBJ2-5 and V is TRBV9; no reliable D call. This CDR3 contains 12 residues. Between the trimmed V and J ends, which lost 4 bases and 5 bases, there was a span of 9 bases. CDR1 SGDLS and CDR2 YYNGEE come from the germline V gene. The CDR3 DNA is TGTGCCAGCAGCCTAACCGGGGAGACCCAGTACTTC. This translates into CASSLTGETQYF.

This clone was detected once. The rearrangement links TRBV5-4 to TRBJ1-1; D is undetermined. Germline CDR1 reads SGHNT; CDR2 reads YYREEE (reference sequence). V dropped 4 bases and J dropped 6 bases, with 10 bases sitting between them. CDR3 size: 12 residues. Here the CDR3 reads CASSHGSAEAFF. The CDR3 DNA sequence: TGTGCCAGCAGCCACGGGTCGGCTGAAGCTTTCTTT.

The chain joins TRBV11-3 to TRBJ2-1; perhaps TRBD2 as D (6 bases). Trimming left V 1 base short and J 3 bases short, with 7 bases between. This CDR3 has 14 amino acids. The germline gives CDR1 SGHNT, CDR2 YENEEA. The CDR3 bases are TGTGCCAGCAGCTTAGCCGGGGGCTACAATGAGCAGTTCTTC. It codes for CASSLAGGYNEQFF.

The genes are TRBV10-1 and TRBJ2-1; TRBD2 is a possible D gene (6 bases). The CDR3 is made up of 15 amino acids. V dropped 0 bases and J dropped 8 bases, with 14 bases sitting between them. Germline CDR1 WNHNN, CDR2 SYGVQD (reference sequence). CDR3 loop: CASSESTDYTDEQFF. CDR3 nucleotide sequence: TGCGCCAGCAGTGAGTCGACGGACTACACCGATGAGCAGTTCTTC.

Worth noting for this clone: The same CDR3 arises from other DNA sequences in this sample as well. The chain employs TRBV5-1 and TRBJ1-2, with 7 positions matching TRBD1. The germline V gene has CDR1 SGHRS and CDR2 YFSETQ. The CDR3 has 15 residues. With 2 bases clipped from V and 8 bases from J, the junction kept 12 bases outside the gene matches. DNA of the CDR3: TGCGCCAGCAGCTTAGAAACAGGGGAAGGGCGGGGCTACACCTTC. Its translation: CASSLETGEGRGYTF.

This clone was detected only once. The J gene is TRBJ1-2, the V gene TRBV6-5, with D possibly matching TRBD1 (5 bases). This CDR3 is built from 15 residues. Germline CDR1 reads MNHEY; CDR2 reads SVGAGI. Deletions cut 6 bases from V and 4 bases from J, with 18 bases between. CDR3 DNA: TGTGCCAGCAGGGTTACGGAAGGGGCCGGCTATGGCTACACCTTC. Translated: CASRVTEGAGYGYTF.

The table lists this clone with a count of one. The rearrangement links TRBV7-7 to TRBJ1-2; D is possibly TRBD1 (5 bases). Trimming removed 5 bases from V and 3 bases from J, with 19 bases in between. CDR1 is SSHAT and CDR2 is FNYEAQ in the germline V gene (reference sequence). The CDR3 runs to 16 residues. CDR3 nucleotide sequence: TGTGCCAGCAGCCTGCGGACAAGAAGTGTCTACTATGGCTACACCTTC. It encodes CASSLRTRSVYYGYTF. The variable domain in full, with the rest retrieved from reference TRBV7-7 and TRBJ1-2, is GAGVSQSPRYKVTKRGQDVTLRCDPISSHATLYWYQQALGQGPEFLTYFNYEAQPDKSGLPSDRFSAERPEGSISTLTIQRTEQRDSAMYRCASSLRTRSVYYGYTFGSGTRLTVV.

Note on this clone: Additional DNA sequences in this sample encode the identical CDR3. The genes are TRBV5-1 and TRBJ1-2; D might be TRBD1 (5 bases). Germline CDR1 is SGHRS and CDR2 is YFSETQ. The CDR3 length is 14 residues. The germline V and J ends were trimmed by 2 bases and 3 bases, with 11 bases remaining between them. CDR3 nucleotides: TGCGCCAGCAGCTTAGCAGGGAGCGACTATGGCTACACCTTC. This sequence encodes CASSLAGSDYGYTF.

DNA for the CDR3: TGTGCCAGCACCCGTTCATTCGATGAGCAGTACTTC. Amino acids: CASTRSFDEQYF. The chain links TRBV6-5 to TRBJ2-7; D is unresolved. The ends were cut back, 7 bases at V and 7 bases at J, with 14 bases in the middle. Germline CDR1 is MNHEY and CDR2 is SVGAGI. This CDR3 spans 12 amino acids.

The chain carries TRBV5-1 and TRBJ2-3; the D gene is possibly TRBD1 (6 bases). V lost 6 bases and J lost 4, with 18 bases in between. Germline CDR1 reads SGHRS; CDR2 reads YFSETQ. This CDR3 comprises 15 residues. CDR3 coding DNA: TGCGCCAGCAATCATGGCAGGGGTGGCCCAGATACGCAGTATTTT. Translation: CASNHGRGGPDTQYF.

A single count supports this clone. The chain carries TRBV25-1 and TRBJ1-2; no clear D gene. The CDR3 length is 13 residues. Looked up from germline, CDR1 is MGHDK and CDR2 is SYGVNS. The V and J ends lost 3 bases and 3 bases respectively, with 8 bases between them. CDR3 DNA sequence: TGTGCCAGCAGTGAGCCACATGACTATGGCTACACCTTC. This gives the protein CASSEPHDYGYTF.

This rearrangement joins TRBV6-4 to TRBJ1-2; no reliable D call. The CDR3 runs to 14 residues. Germline CDR1 MRHNA, CDR2 SNTAGT. Trimming took off 6 bases at V and 1 base at J, with 12 bases between the two ends. The CDR3 DNA reads as TGTGCCAGCAGCCCAGGACGGAATAACTATGGCTACACCTTC. Encoded protein: CASSPGRNNYGYTF.

The J gene is TRBJ1-5, the V gene TRBV12-5, with D maybe TRBD1 (6 bases). V was trimmed by 0 bases and J by 5 bases, leaving 11 bases between them. The V gene's germline CDR1 is LGHNT and CDR2 FRNRAP. The CDR3 contains 15 residues. The CDR3 spells CASGLVPGVDQPQHF. In DNA, the CDR3 is TGTGCTAGTGGTTTGGTTCCAGGGGTGGATCAGCCCCAGCATTTT.

The chain couples TRBV15 to TRBJ2-2; D is perhaps TRBD2 (5 bases). CDR1 and CDR2 (germline): LNHNV, YYDKDF (reference sequence). There are 15 residues in the CDR3. Trimming left V 3 bases short and J 4 bases short, with 12 bases between. CDR3 region: CATSRTRGSTGELFF. The DNA of the CDR3 is TGTGCCACCAGCAGGACAAGAGGGAGCACCGGGGAGCTGTTTTTT.

The rearrangement uses TRBV7-8 and TRBJ1-2, with 7 bases aligning to TRBD1. The V segment lost 5 bases and the J segment 4 bases; nucleotides outside the gene matches: 16. CDR1 SGHVS and CDR2 FQNEAQ come from the germline V gene. CDR3 length: 17 residues. The CDR3 region has the DNA TGTGCCAGCAGCCCTCGGGGCAGGCAGGGGGAGGGCTATGGCTACACCTTC. Translation gives CASSPRGRQGEGYGYTF.

The chain links TRBV6-1 to TRBJ2-2; 10 nucleotides line up with TRBD2. CDR1 MNHNS and CDR2 SASEGT come from the germline V gene. Trimming cost V 1 base and J 0 bases; bases outside gene matches: 5. This CDR3 has 18 amino acids. Here the CDR3 reads CASSEVVSGGSNTGELFF. CDR3 DNA: TGTGCCAGCAGTGAAGTTGTTAGCGGGGGGTCGAACACCGGGGAGCTGTTTTTT.

The chain links TRBV6-2 or TRBV6-3 to TRBJ2-5; no reliable D call. Germline CDR1 MNHEY, CDR2 SVGEGT. This CDR3 has 16 amino acids. The ends were cut back, 0 bases at V and 2 bases at J, with 13 bases in the middle. Here the CDR3 reads CASSYSKGRQQETQYF. For the CDR3, the DNA is TGTGCCAGCAGTTACTCGAAGGGTAGGCAGCAAGAGACCCAGTACTTC.

This clone was recorded once. J is TRBJ1-1 and V is TRBV4-3; D is uncertain. The germline V gene encodes CDR1 LGHNA and CDR2 YSLEER. The CDR3 totals 20 residues. Trimming removed 4 bases at V and 1 base at J, with 28 bases between. CDR3 protein: CASSRKPLPGNGSRNTEAFF. The CDR3 coding sequence is TGCGCCAGCAGCCGCAAGCCTTTACCGGGGAACGGATCACGGAACACTGAAGCTTTCTTT.

The rearrangement joins TRBV7-2 to TRBJ1-2; 12 bases align to TRBD1. The germline gives CDR1 SGHTA, CDR2 FQGNSA. V lost 0 bases to trimming and J lost 6 bases; unmatched junction nucleotides: 5. The CDR3 runs 16 residues. DNA for the CDR3: TGTGCCAGCAGCTTAGCTCCGGGACAGGGGGCAGATGGCTACACCTTC. Translation: CASSLAPGQGADGYTF.

This rearrangement joins TRBV19 to TRBJ1-4; possibly TRBD1 for D (6 bases). CDR3 size: 14 residues. Germline CDR1 LNHDA, CDR2 SQIVND (reference sequence). The V end was cut by 8 bases, the J end by 8 bases, with 18 bases between. CDR3 sequence: CASQTGYGTEKLFF. The CDR3 coding sequence is TGTGCCAGTCAGACAGGATACGGAACGGAAAAACTGTTTTTT.